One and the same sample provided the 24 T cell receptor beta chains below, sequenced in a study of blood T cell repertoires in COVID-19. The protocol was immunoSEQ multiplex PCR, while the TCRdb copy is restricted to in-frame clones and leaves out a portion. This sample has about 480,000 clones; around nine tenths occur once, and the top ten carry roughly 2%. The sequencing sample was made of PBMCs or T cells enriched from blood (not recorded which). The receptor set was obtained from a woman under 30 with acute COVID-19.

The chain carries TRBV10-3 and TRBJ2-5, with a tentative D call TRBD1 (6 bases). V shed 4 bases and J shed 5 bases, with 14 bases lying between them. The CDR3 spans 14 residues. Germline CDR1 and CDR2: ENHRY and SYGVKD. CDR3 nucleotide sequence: TGTGCCATCAGTGCAGGGGTTGGTTTGGAGACCCAGTACTTC. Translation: CAISAGVGLETQYF.

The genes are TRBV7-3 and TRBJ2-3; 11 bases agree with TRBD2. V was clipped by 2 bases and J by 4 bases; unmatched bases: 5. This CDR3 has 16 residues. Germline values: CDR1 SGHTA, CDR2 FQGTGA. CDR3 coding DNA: TGTGCCAGCAGCTTAGAGCTAGCGGGGGGCCCAGATACGCAGTATTTT. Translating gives CASSLELAGGPDTQYF.

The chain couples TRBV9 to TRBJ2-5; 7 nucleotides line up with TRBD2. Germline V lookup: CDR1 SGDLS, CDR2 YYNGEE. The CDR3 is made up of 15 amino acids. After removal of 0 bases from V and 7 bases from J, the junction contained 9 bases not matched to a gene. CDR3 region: CASSVGGRGLGTQYF. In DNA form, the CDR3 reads TGTGCCAGCAGCGTAGGCGGGAGAGGCCTGGGGACCCAGTACTTC.

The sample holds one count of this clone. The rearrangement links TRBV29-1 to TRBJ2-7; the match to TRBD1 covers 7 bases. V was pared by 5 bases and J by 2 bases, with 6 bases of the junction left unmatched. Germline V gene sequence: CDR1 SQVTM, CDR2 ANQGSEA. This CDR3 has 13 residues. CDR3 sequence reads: CSVKTGHTYEQYF. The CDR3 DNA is TGCAGCGTTAAGACAGGGCACACCTACGAGCAGTACTTC.

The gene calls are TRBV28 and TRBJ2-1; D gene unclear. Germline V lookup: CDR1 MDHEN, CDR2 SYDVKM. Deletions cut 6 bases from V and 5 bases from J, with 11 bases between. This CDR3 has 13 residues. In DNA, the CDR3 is TGTGCCAGCAGGCCCTTTCTAGACAATGAGCAGTTCTTC. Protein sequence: CASRPFLDNEQFF.

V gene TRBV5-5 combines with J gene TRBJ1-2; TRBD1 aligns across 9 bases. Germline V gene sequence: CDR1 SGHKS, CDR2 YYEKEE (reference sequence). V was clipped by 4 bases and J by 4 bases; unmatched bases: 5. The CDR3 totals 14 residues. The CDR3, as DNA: TGTGCCAGCAGCCCAGAACAGGGGGCCTATGGCTACACCTTC. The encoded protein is CASSPEQGAYGYTF. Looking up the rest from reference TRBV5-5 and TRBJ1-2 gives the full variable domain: DAGVTQSPTHLIKTRGQQVTLRCSPISGHKSVSWYQQVLGQGPQFIFQYYEKEERGRGNFPDRFSARQFPNYSSELNVNALLLGDSALYLCASSPEQGAYGYTFGSGTRLTVV.

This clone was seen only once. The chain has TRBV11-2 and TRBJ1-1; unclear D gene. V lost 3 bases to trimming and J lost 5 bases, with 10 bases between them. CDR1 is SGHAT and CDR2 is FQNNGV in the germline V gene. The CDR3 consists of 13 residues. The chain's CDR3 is CASSLWAGTEAFF. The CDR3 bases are TGTGCCAGCAGCTTGTGGGCGGGGACTGAAGCTTTCTTT.

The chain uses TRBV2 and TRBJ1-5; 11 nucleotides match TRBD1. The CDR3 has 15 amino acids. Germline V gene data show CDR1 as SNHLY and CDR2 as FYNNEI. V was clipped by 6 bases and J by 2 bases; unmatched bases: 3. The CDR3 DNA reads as TGTGCCAGCAGCGTGGGACAGGGGGGCAATCAGCCCCAGCATTTT. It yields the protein CASSVGQGGNQPQHF.

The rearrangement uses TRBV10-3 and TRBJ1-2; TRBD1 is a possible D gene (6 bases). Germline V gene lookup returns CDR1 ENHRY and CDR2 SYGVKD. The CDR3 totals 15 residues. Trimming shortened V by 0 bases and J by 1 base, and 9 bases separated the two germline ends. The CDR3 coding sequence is TGTGCCATCAGTGAGTCGAGGGGGATTAACTATGGCTACACCTTC. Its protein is CAISESRGINYGYTF.

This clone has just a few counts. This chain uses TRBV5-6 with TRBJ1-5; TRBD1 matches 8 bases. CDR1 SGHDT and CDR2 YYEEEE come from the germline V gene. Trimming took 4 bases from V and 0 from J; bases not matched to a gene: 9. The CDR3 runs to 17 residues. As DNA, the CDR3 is TGTGCCAGCAGCCCCTGGACAGGGCAAAATAGCAATCAGCCCCAGCATTTT. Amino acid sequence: CASSPWTGQNSNQPQHF. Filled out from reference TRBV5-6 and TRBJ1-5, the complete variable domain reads DAGVTQSPTHLIKTRGQQVTLRCSPKSGHDTVSWYQQALGQGPQFIFQYYEEEERQRGNFPDRFSGHQFPNYSSELNVNALLLGDSALYLCASSPWTGQNSNQPQHFGDGTRLSIL.

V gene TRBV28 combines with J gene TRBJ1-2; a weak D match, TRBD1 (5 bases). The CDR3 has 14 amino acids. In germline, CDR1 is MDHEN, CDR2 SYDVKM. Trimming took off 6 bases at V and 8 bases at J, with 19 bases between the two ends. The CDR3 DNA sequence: TGTGCCAGCAGCCGCCGGGAGGGGATTGACGGCTACACCTTC. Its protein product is CASSRREGIDGYTF.

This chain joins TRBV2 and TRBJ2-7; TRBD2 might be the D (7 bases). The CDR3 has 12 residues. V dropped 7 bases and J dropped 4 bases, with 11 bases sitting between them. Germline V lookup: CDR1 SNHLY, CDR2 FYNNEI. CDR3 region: CASKGGVYEQYF. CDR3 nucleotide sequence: TGTGCCAGCAAAGGGGGGGTGTACGAGCAGTACTTC.

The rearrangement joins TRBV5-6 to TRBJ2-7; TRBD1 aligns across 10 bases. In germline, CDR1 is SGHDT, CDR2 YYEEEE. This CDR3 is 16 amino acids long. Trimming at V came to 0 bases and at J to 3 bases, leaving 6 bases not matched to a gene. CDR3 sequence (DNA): TGTGCCAGCAGCTTGGAGGGACAGGGGTATGTCTACGAGCAGTACTTC. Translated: CASSLEGQGYVYEQYF.

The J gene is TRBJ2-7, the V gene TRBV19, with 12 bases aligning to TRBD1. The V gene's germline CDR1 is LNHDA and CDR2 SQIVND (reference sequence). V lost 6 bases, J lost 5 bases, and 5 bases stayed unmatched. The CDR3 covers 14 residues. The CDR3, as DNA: TGTGCCAGTAGCCCGGGACAGGGGGCCAACGAGCAGTACTTC. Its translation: CASSPGQGANEQYF.

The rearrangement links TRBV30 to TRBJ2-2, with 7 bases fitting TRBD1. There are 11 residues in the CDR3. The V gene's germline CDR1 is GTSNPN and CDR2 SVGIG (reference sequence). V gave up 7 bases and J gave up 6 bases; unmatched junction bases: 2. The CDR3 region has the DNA TGTGCCTTGACAGGGCCCGGGGAGCTGTTTTTT. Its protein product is CALTGPGELFF.

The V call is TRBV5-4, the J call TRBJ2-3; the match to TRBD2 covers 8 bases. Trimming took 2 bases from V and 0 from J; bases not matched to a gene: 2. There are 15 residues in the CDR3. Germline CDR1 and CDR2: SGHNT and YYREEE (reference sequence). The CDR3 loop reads CASSLAGASTDTQYF. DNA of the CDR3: TGTGCCAGCAGCTTAGCGGGAGCAAGCACAGATACGCAGTATTTT.

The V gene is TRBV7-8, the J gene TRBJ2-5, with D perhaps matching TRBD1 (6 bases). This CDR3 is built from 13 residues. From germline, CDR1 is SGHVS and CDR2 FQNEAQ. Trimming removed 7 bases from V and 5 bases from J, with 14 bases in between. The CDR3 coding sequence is TGTGCCAGCATCACTGCAGGGGATGAGACCCAGTACTTC. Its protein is CASITAGDETQYF. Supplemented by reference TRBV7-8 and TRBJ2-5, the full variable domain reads GAGVSQSPRYKVAKRGQDVALRCDPISGHVSLFWYQQALGQGPEFLTYFQNEAQLDKSGLPSDRFFAERPEGSVSTLKIQRTQQEDSAVYLCASITAGDETQYFGPGTRLLVL.

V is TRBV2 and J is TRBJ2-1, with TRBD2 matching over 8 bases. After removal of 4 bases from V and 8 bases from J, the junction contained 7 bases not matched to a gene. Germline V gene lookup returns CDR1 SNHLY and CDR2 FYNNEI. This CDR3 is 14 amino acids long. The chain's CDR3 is CASSGREGSDEQFF. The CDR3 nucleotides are TGTGCCAGCAGTGGACGGGAGGGGAGCGATGAGCAGTTCTTC.

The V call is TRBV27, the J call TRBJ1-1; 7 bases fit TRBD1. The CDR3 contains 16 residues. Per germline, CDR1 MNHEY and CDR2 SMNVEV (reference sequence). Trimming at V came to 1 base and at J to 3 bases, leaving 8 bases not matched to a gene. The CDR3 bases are TGTGCCAGCAGTTTATTCCCCGACAGGGTTGACACTGAAGCTTTCTTT. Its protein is CASSLFPDRVDTEAFF.

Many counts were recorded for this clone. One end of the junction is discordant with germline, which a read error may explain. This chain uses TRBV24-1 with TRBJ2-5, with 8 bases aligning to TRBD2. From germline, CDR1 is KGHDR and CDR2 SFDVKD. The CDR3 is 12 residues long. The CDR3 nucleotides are TGCGCAACCGGGGGGGCCGGTGAGACCCAGTACTTC. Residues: CATGGAGETQYF.

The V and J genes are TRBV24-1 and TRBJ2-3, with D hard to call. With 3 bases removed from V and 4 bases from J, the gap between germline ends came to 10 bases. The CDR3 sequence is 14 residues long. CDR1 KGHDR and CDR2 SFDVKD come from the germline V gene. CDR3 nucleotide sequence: TGTGCCACCAGTGATGGTGGTAGTCCAGATACGCAGTATTTT. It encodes CATSDGGSPDTQYF.

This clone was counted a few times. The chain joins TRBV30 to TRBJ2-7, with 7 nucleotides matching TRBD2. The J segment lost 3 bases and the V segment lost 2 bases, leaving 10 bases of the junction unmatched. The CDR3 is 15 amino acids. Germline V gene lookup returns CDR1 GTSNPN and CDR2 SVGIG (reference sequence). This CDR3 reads CAWSPLAGAHYEQYF. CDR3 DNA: TGTGCCTGGAGTCCCTTGGCGGGAGCTCACTACGAGCAGTACTTC. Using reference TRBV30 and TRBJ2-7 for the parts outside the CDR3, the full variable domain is SQTIHQWPATLVQPVGSPLSLECTVEGTSNPNLYWYRQAAGRGLQLLFYSVGIGQISSEVPQNLSASRPQDRQFILSSKKLLLSDSGFYLCAWSPLAGAHYEQYFGPGTRLTVT.

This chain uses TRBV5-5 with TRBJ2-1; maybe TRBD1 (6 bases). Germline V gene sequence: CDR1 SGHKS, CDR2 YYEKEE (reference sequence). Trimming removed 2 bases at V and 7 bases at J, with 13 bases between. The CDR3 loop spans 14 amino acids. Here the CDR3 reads CASSLLGGTNEQFF. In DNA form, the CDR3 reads TGTGCCAGCAGCTTATTAGGGGGAACGAATGAGCAGTTCTTC.

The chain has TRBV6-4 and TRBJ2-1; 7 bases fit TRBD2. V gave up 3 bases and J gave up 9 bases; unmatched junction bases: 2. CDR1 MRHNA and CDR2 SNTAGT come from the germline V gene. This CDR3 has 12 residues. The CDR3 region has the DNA TGTGCCAGCAGTGAGGGGGGGGGTGAGCAGTTCTTC. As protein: CASSEGGGEQFF.